This TCR beta chain is from a study of T cell responses to AZD1222 COVID-19 vaccine. Measured with immunoSEQ multiplex PCR; TCRdb has only the in-frame clones, and not every one. The sample has 150,000 to 200,000 clones; 94% are singletons. This CDR3 has 11 residues. V dropped 7 bases and J dropped 0 bases, with 7 bases sitting between them. Germline V lookup: CDR1 DFQATT, CDR2 SNEGSKA (reference sequence). The chain uses TRBV20-1 and TRBJ2-7, with D possibly being TRBD2 (6 bases). This receptor was taken from an adult who received the AZD1222 COVID-19 vaccine. The material was peripheral blood, obtained 28 days after the second AZD1222 dose. The chain's CDR3 is CSGLVSYEQYF. The CDR3 nucleotides are TGCAGTGGACTAGTCTCCTACGAGCAGTACTTC.